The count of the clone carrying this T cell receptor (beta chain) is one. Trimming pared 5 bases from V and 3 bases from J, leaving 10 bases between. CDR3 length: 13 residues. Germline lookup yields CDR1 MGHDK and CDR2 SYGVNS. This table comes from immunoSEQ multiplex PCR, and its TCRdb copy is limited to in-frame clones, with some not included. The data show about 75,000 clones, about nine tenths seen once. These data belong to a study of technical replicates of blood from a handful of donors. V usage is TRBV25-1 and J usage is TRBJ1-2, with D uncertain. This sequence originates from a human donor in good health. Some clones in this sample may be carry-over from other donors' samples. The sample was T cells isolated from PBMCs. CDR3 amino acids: CASSSPPDYGYTF. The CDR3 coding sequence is TGTGCCAGCAGTTCCCCGCCGGACTATGGCTACACCTTC.